This passage covers 7 T cell receptor beta chains from one sample sequenced in a study of T-cell reconstitution after alpha-beta-depleted transplantation in children. Unique molecular identifiers tagged the TCRbeta library. TCRdb redid the calling of the PCR reads with MiXCR, one entry per CDR3 protein. The sample has over 550,000 distinct CDR3 sequences; under 12% are singletons. Specimen: PBMCs from the stem cell graft donor, collected from the stem cell graft. These receptors were collected from a human donor who donated a stem cell graft to a child with acute myeloid leukemia.

The genes are TRBV27 and TRBJ2-3; D unresolved. From germline, CDR1 is MNHEY and CDR2 SMNVEV (reference sequence). The CDR3 length is 15 residues. The ends were cut back, 3 bases at V and 6 bases at J, with 16 bases in the middle. The CDR3 is CASSFGRDMRDTQYF. DNA for the CDR3: TGTGCCAGCAGTTTCGGCAGAGATATGCGTGATACGCAGTATTTT.

This clonotype was counted between two and nine times. The chain recombines TRBV7-9 with TRBJ2-7; TRBD2 might be the D (5 bases). This CDR3 region has 12 residues. Germline CDR1 and CDR2: SEHNR and FQNEAQ (reference sequence). Trimming took off 5 bases at V and 3 bases at J, with 8 bases between the two ends. The CDR3 coding sequence is TGTGCCAGCAGCCCACTAGTCTACGAGCAGTACTTC. Translated: CASSPLVYEQYF.

This clonotype was seen a handful of times. This chain joins TRBV9 and TRBJ2-5, with 8 bases lining up with TRBD1. After removal of 3 bases from V and 5 bases from J, the junction contained 3 bases not matched to a gene. Germline V gene lookup returns CDR1 SGDLS and CDR2 YYNGEE. This CDR3 is built from 13 residues. CDR3 region: CASSANRGETQYF. The CDR3 DNA is TGTGCCAGCAGCGCCAACAGGGGGGAGACCCAGTACTTC.

The chain has TRBV10-3 and TRBJ2-3; the match to TRBD2 covers 11 bases. Germline CDR1 is ENHRY and CDR2 is SYGVKD. The V and J ends lost 8 bases and 4 bases, in that order; junction bases with no gene match: 5. There are 14 residues in the CDR3. The chain's CDR3 is CAIGLAGGPDTQYF. The CDR3 DNA sequence: TGTGCCATCGGACTAGCGGGTGGGCCAGATACGCAGTATTTT.

This clonotype came up many times. This sequence joins TRBV4-3 and TRBJ2-2; D ambiguous. The V end was cut by 0 bases, the J end by 9 bases, with 8 bases between. The CDR3 is 13 amino acids. The germline V gene has CDR1 LGHNA and CDR2 YSLEER. The CDR3 loop reads CASSQELRRELFF. In DNA form, the CDR3 reads TGCGCCAGCAGCCAAGAGCTAAGGCGGGAGCTGTTTTTT.

This clonotype has at least ten counts. The rearrangement uses TRBV5-1 and TRBJ2-5; 7 bases agree with TRBD1. The CDR3 contains 14 residues. With 4 bases clipped from V and 5 bases from J, the junction kept 8 bases outside the gene matches. In germline, CDR1 is SGHRS, CDR2 YFSETQ. The CDR3 protein is CASSHTGERETQYF. The CDR3 region has the DNA TGCGCCAGCAGCCATACAGGGGAGAGGGAGACCCAGTACTTC.

The chain joins TRBV20-1 to TRBJ1-1; D is possibly TRBD1 (5 bases). The germline V and J ends were trimmed by 5 bases and 3 bases, with 10 bases remaining between them. The CDR3 sequence is 12 residues long. Germline CDR1 DFQATT, CDR2 SNEGSKA (reference sequence). CDR3 region: CSASGTDTEAFF. CDR3 sequence (DNA): TGCAGTGCTTCAGGGACCGACACTGAAGCTTTCTTT.